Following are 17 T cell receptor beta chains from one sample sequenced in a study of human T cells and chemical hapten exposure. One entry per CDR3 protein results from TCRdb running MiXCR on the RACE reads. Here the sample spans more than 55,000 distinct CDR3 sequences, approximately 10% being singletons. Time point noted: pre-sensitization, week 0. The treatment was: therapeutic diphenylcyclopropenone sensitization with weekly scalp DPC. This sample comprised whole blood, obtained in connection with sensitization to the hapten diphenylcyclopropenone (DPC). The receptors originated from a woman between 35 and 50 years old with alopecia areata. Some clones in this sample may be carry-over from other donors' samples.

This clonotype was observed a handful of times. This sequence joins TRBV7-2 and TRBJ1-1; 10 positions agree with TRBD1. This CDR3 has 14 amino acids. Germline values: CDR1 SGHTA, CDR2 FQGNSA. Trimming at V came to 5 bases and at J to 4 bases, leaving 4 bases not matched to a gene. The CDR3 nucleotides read TGTGCCAGCAGCCCGGACAGGGGGGGCACTGAAGCTTTCTTT. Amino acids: CASSPDRGGTEAFF. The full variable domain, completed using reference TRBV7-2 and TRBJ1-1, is GAGVSQSPSNKVTEKGKDVELRCDPISGHTALYWYRQSLGQGLEFLIYFQGNSAPDKSGLPSDRFSAERTGGSVSTLTIQRTQQEDSAVYLCASSPDRGGTEAFFGQGTRLTVV.

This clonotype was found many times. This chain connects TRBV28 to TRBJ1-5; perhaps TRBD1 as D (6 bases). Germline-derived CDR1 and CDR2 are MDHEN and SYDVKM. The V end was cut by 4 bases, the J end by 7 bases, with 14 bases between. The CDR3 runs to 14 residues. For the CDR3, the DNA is TGTGCCAGCAGTTGGGGGGGGGCACAACAGCCCCAGCATTTT. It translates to CASSWGGAQQPQHF.

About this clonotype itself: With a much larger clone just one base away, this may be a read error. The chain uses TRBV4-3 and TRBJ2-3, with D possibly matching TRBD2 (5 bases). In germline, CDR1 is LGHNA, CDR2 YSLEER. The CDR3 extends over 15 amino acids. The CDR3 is CASSPSQRSTDTRYF. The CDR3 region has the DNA TGCGCCAGCAGCCCATCCCAGCGGAGCACAGATACGCGGTATTTT.

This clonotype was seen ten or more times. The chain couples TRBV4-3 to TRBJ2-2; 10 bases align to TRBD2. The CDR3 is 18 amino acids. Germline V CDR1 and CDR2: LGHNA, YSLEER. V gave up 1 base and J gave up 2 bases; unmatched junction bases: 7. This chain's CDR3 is CASSQGVLAGANTGELFF. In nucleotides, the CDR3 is TGCGCCAGCAGCCAAGGGGTTCTAGCGGGGGCCAACACCGGGGAGCTGTTTTTT.

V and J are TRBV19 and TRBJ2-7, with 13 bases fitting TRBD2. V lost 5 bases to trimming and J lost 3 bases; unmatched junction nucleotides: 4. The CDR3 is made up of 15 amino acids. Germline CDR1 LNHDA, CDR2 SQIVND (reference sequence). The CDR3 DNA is TGTGCCAGTAGTGTGGGACTAGCGGGGAACTACGAGCAGTACTTC. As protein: CASSVGLAGNYEQYF.

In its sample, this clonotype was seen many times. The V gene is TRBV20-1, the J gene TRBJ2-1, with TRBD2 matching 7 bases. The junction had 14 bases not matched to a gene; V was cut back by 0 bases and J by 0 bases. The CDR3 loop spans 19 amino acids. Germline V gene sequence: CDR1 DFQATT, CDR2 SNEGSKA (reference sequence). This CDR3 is CSARDRGLRDGSSYNEQFF. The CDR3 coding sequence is TGCAGTGCTAGAGATCGGGGACTAAGGGACGGGAGCTCCTACAATGAGCAGTTCTTC.

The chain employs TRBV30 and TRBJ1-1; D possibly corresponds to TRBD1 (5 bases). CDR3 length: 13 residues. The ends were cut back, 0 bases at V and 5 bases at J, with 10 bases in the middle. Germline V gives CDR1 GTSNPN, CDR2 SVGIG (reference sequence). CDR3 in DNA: TGTGCCTGGAGTGTAGGGGATGGGACTGAAGCTTTCTTT. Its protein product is CAWSVGDGTEAFF.

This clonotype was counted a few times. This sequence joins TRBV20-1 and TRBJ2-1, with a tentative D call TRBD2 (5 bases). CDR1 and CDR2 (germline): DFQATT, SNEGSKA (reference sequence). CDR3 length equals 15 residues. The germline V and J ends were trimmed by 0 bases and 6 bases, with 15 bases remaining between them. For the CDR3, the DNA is TGCAGTGCTAGAGATCTAACCGACGGACTCAATGAGCAGTTCTTC. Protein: CSARDLTDGLNEQFF.

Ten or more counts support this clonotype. CDR3 bases: TGTGCCAGCTCACCCCCAGGGTTCTTCTACGAGCAGTACTTC. Its protein is CASSPPGFFYEQYF. The chain carries TRBV18 and TRBJ2-7; D is possibly TRBD1 (5 bases). With 3 bases removed from V and 3 bases from J, the gap between germline ends came to 12 bases. Looked up from germline, CDR1 is KGHSH and CDR2 is LQKENI. There are 14 residues in the CDR3.

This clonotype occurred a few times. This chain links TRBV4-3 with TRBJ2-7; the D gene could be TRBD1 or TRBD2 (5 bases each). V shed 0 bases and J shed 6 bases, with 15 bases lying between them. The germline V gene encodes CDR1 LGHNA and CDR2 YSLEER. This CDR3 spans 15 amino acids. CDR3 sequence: CASSQEGRVSGEQYF. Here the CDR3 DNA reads TGCGCCAGCAGCCAAGAGGGCAGGGTGAGCGGCGAGCAGTACTTC.

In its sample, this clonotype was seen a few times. The CDR3 reads CASSKTAKPNNEQFF. The CDR3 DNA sequence: TGTGCCAGTAGTAAGACAGCGAAGCCCAACAATGAGCAGTTCTTC. V gene TRBV19 combines with J gene TRBJ2-1, with a possible D match to TRBD1 (5 bases). V dropped 4 bases and J dropped 5 bases, with 15 bases sitting between them. Germline V gene data show CDR1 as LNHDA and CDR2 as SQIVND (reference sequence). The CDR3 sequence is 15 residues long.

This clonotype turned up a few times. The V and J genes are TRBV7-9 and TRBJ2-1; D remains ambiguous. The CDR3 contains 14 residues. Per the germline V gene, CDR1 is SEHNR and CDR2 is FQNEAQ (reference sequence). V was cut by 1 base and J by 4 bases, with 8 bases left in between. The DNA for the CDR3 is TGTGCCAGCAGCTTAGTAGGGCAGTACAATGAGCAGTTCTTC. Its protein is CASSLVGQYNEQFF. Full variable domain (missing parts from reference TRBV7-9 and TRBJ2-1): DTGVSQNPRHKITKRGQNVTFRCDPISEHNRLYWYRQTLGQGPEFLTYFQNEAQLEKSRLLSDRFSAERPKGSFSTLEIQRTEQGDSAMYLCASSLVGQYNEQFFGPGTRLTVL.

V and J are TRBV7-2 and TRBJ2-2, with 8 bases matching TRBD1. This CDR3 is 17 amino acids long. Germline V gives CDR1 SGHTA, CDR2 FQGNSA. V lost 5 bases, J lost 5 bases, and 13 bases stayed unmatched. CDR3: CASSPPGGAGITGELFF. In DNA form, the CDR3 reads TGTGCCAGCAGCCCCCCAGGGGGCGCTGGAATAACCGGGGAGCTGTTTTTT.

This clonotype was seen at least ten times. This CDR3 is CASTNRGTEAFF. CDR3 DNA: TGTGCCAGCACTAACAGGGGAACTGAAGCTTTCTTT. J is TRBJ1-1 and V is TRBV6-1; 7 bases match TRBD1. Germline CDR1 and CDR2: MNHNS and SASEGT. The CDR3 has 12 amino acids. V lost 7 bases to trimming and J lost 5 bases; unmatched junction nucleotides: 4.

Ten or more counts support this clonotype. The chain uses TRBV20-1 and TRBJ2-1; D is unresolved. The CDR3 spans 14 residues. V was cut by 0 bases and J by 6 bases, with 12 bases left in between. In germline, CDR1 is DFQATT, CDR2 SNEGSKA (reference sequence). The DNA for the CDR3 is TGCAGTGCTAGAGATTCCAGATGGGGCAATGAGCAGTTCTTC. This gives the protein CSARDSRWGNEQFF.

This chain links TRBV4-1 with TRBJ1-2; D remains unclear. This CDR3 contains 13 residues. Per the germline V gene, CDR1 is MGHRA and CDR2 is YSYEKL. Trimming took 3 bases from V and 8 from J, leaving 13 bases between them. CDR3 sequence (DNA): TGCGCCAGCAGCCACCTAACAACGGACGGCTACACCTTC. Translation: CASSHLTTDGYTF.

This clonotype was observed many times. CDR3 bases: TGTGCCAGCAGTTATCTCCGGAACACTGAAGCTTTCTTT. Amino acids: CASSYLRNTEAFF. J is TRBJ1-1 and V is TRBV6-6; D gene uncertain. V gave up 3 bases and J gave up 1 base, with 6 bases separating them. CDR1 is MNHNY, CDR2 SVGAGI, per germline (reference sequence). The CDR3 contains 13 residues.